This T cell receptor beta chain was sequenced in a study of control samples from healthy donors and cancer patients. Generated by immunoSEQ multiplex PCR, the TCRdb table keeps only in-frame clones and is missing some. The sample records about 55,000 clones, roughly 94% being singletons. This CDR3 has 13 amino acids. Germline-derived CDR1 and CDR2 are MDHEN and SYDVKM. Trimming removed 3 bases at V and 1 base at J, with 6 bases between. Material: blood. This chain connects TRBV28 to TRBJ1-2; D gene uncertain. This TCR came from a man aged 30 to 45 in good health. CDR3 loop: CASSFRLNYGYTF. As DNA, the CDR3 is TGTGCCAGCAGTTTCCGGCTTAACTATGGCTACACCTTC.